Listed below are T cell receptor beta chains from one sample, sequenced in a study of shared clonotypes between healthy human individuals. Generated by immunoSEQ multiplex PCR, the TCRdb table keeps only in-frame clones and is missing some. The sample shows 300,000 or so clones, about 74% of them seen only once. The sample comprised memory CD4+ T cells sorted from blood. Receptors were obtained from a man aged 25 to 40 in good health. Both conserved end residues are trimmed from each CDR3.

J gene: TRBJ1-1; V gene: TRBV28; CDR3 protein: ASSLFEGINTEAF
J gene: TRBJ1-1; V gene: TRBV4-3; CDR3 protein: ASSQSSLMNTEAF
J gene: TRBJ2-5; V gene: TRBV15; CDR3 protein: ATSRGSGTDQETQY
J gene: TRBJ2-5; V gene: TRBV5-1; CDR3 protein: ASSPELGESETQY
J gene: TRBJ2-1; V gene: TRBV25-1; CDR3 protein: ASSEQGNEQF
J gene: TRBJ1-2; V gene: TRBV5-1; CDR3 protein: ASSLEGRGDGYT
J gene: TRBJ2-1; V gene: TRBV4-1; CDR3 protein: ASSPTDVYNEQF
J gene: TRBJ2-5; V gene: TRBV27; CDR3 protein: ASSRYASGGGMETQY
J gene: TRBJ1-2; V gene: TRBV2; CDR3 protein: ASSEYSVSYGYT
J gene: TRBJ2-3; V gene: TRBV5-1; CDR3 protein: ASSQGLETDTQY
J gene: TRBJ1-2; V gene: TRBV6-5; CDR3 protein: ASSYTHFGQDYGYT
J gene: TRBJ2-2; V gene: TRBV5-1; CDR3 protein: ASSWLAGPETGELF
J gene: TRBJ1-1; V gene: TRBV28; CDR3 protein: ASSPSDVGGTEAF
J gene: TRBJ1-1; V gene: TRBV6-4; CDR3 protein: ASSRTGSTEAF
J gene: TRBJ1-3; V gene: TRBV7-6; CDR3 protein: ASSLEGNTIY
J gene: TRBJ1-4; V gene: TRBV11-2; CDR3 protein: ASSLGAGYEKLF
J gene: TRBJ1-5; V gene: TRBV30; CDR3 protein: AWSVSSNQPQH
J gene: TRBJ2-3; V gene: TRBV7-3; CDR3 protein: ASSQSLGGDTQY
J gene: TRBJ2-1; V gene: TRBV10-1; CDR3 protein: ASSESGQPQF
J gene: TRBJ2-2; V gene: TRBV7-9; CDR3 protein: ASSRQANTGELF
J gene: TRBJ1-2; V gene: TRBV28; CDR3 protein: ASSLFIRAGGRYGYT
J gene: TRBJ2-1; V gene: TRBV5-4; CDR3 protein: ASSDQDRAHNEQF
J gene: TRBJ1-5; V gene: TRBV12-1; CDR3 protein: ASPPRPEDRRSCRNQPQH
J gene: TRBJ1-1; V gene: TRBV29-1; CDR3 protein: SVRNTEAF
J gene: TRBJ2-3; V gene: TRBV29-1; CDR3 protein: SVGWPEGTDTQY
J gene: TRBJ2-4; V gene: TRBV6-5; CDR3 protein: ASSRTPLDIQY
J gene: TRBJ2-2; V gene: TRBV5-1; CDR3 protein: ASRGDGELF
J gene: TRBJ2-7; V gene: TRBV7-9; CDR3 protein: ASSPYFGSYEQY
J gene: TRBJ2-2; V gene: TRBV9; CDR3 protein: ASSVGSGRGGTGELF
J gene: TRBJ2-5; V gene: TRBV6-1; CDR3 protein: ASSLAGGYQETQY
J gene: TRBJ1-1; V gene: TRBV29-1; CDR3 protein: SAGHLNTEAF
J gene: TRBJ2-7; V gene: TRBV28; CDR3 protein: ASRPGQGYEQY
J gene: TRBJ1-2; V gene: TRBV7-2; CDR3 protein: ASSLTGQPDGYT
J gene: TRBJ2-5; V gene: TRBV5-5; CDR3 protein: ASSFQAAQETQY
J gene: TRBJ2-7; V gene: TRBV10-3; CDR3 protein: AVLKTGGSYEQY
J gene: TRBJ2-4; V gene: TRBV18; CDR3 protein: ASSPATGYSLNIQY
J gene: TRBJ2-7; V gene: TRBV29-1; CDR3 protein: SVELDGNEQY
J gene: TRBJ2-2; V gene: TRBV18; CDR3 protein: ASSPTSGLNTGELF
J gene: TRBJ1-2; V gene: TRBV6-5; CDR3 protein: ASSPLGGESGYT
J gene: TRBJ2-7; V gene: TRBV6-5; CDR3 protein: ASRDLPYEQY
J gene: TRBJ2-5; V gene: TRBV28; CDR3 protein: ASSGDREETQY
J gene: TRBJ2-7; V gene: TRBV11-1; CDR3 protein: ASSSRLAGGTYEQY
J gene: TRBJ2-5; V gene: TRBV28; CDR3 protein: ASIRGQDFGETQY
J gene: TRBJ1-5; V gene: TRBV30; CDR3 protein: AWTQGFSNQPQH
J gene: TRBJ2-3; V gene: TRBV5-1; CDR3 protein: ASSPPSASGRSGTDTQY
J gene: TRBJ1-2; V gene: TRBV28; CDR3 protein: ASSLQNYGYT
J gene: TRBJ1-2; V gene: TRBV29-1; CDR3 protein: SAETGVGGYT
J gene: TRBJ2-1; V gene: TRBV2; CDR3 protein: ASSVGTIHFRF
J gene: TRBJ1-4; V gene: TRBV15; CDR3 protein: ATSSPRARREKLF
J gene: TRBJ2-5; V gene: TRBV30; CDR3 protein: AWSVQLAPQETQY
J gene: TRBJ2-1; V gene: TRBV29-1; CDR3 protein: SVASGTSSSYNEQF
J gene: TRBJ1-1; V gene: TRBV6-4; CDR3 protein: ASSATQGAAEAF
J gene: TRBJ1-1; V gene: TRBV18; CDR3 protein: ASSPQGYRNTEAF
J gene: TRBJ2-1; V gene: TRBV2; CDR3 protein: ASNLAGGNEQF
J gene: TRBJ2-7; V gene: TRBV28; CDR3 protein: ASSTRTGSYEQY